These T cell receptor beta chains were read from a single sample in a study of neurological immune-mediated disorders. TCRdb ran MiXCR on the 5' RACE reads and lists one entry per CDR3 protein. The sample records about 66,000 distinct CDR3 sequences, 4.5% being singletons. Specimen: PBMCs. The receptors here all came from a man aged 30 to 45 with multiple sclerosis. CDR3s include the opening cysteine and the closing phenylalanine or tryptophan. D genes are given only for firm matches. Only some rows state a clone size, as once, few, many or a class for expanded clones.

length	V	D	J	size	DNA	CDR3
13	TRBV12-3/TRBV12-4	.	TRBJ1-2	many	TGTGCCAGCAGCCGGGGGGGCCGGTATGGCTACACCTTC	CASSRGGRYGYTF
15	TRBV12-5	TRBD1	TRBJ1-1	few	TGTGCTAGTGGTTTGGTGACAGGGGGGAGCACTGAAGCTTTCTTT	CASGLVTGGSTEAFF
17	TRBV2	.	TRBJ1-1	many	TGTGCCAGCAGTGAAGTTTGGGGTAAAGGAGGCAACACTGAAGCTTTCTTT	CASSEVWGKGGNTEAFF
14	TRBV27	.	TRBJ1-2	few	TGTGCCAGCAGTGTAAACAGGTTTAACTATGGCTACACCTTC	CASSVNRFNYGYTF
14	TRBV7-8	TRBD1	TRBJ1-6	few	TGTGCCAGCAGTAACGACAGGGAGAATTCACCCCTCCACTTT	CASSNDRENSPLHF
15	TRBV3-1	.	TRBJ2-1	many	TGTGCCAGCAGCCAAGGTGGGATGGGGGCTTTCGAGCAGTTCTTC	CASSQGGMGAFEQFF
16	TRBV4-1	TRBD1	TRBJ1-6	.	TGCGCCAGCAGCCAAGATTGGCAGGGGGCTGGGTCACCCCTCCACTTT	CASSQDWQGAGSPLHF
16	TRBV5-1	.	TRBJ1-6	many	TGCGCCAGCAGCTTGTTAGGGGCCGCGGCGGGGTCACCCCTCCACTTT	CASSLLGAAAGSPLHF
14	TRBV9	TRBD1	TRBJ1-5	few	TGTGCCAGCAGCGAGGGACAGCTCAATCAGCCCCAGAATTTT	CASSEGQLNQPQNF
14	TRBV5-1	.	TRBJ1-2	many	TGCGCCAGCAGCCTCCTTGGTTCCCACTATGGCTACACCTTC	CASSLLGSHYGYTF
13	TRBV20-1	.	TRBJ1-6	few	TGCAGTGCTAGGCAGCAGGGACATTCACCCCTCAACTTT	CSARQQGHSPLNF
13	TRBV7-7	.	TRBJ2-1	few	TGTGCCAGCAGCCTAAGCCAGGGCAATGAGCAGTTCTTC	CASSLSQGNEQFF
14	TRBV18	.	TRBJ2-1	many	TGTGCCAGCTCACCGCGGACGGACGAGAATGAGCAGTTCTTC	CASSPRTDENEQFF
13	TRBV20-1	.	TRBJ1-1	few	TGCAGTCCCAAGGGTGGTAACAAAAGGCGGGCTTTCTTT	CSPKGGNKRRAFF
13	TRBV29-1	.	TRBJ1-1	few	TGCAGCCACAGGGAGGGGTTGGACACTGAAGCTTTCTTT	CSHREGLDTEAFF
15	TRBV5-1	.	TRBJ2-1	.	TGCGCCAGCAGCTTCCAGGGCAGCTCCTACAATGAGCAGTTCTTC	CASSFQGSSYNEQFF
14	TRBV5-5	.	TRBJ1-1	many	TGTGCCAGCAGCTTGGTGGTGTGGGAAAATATGGCTTTCTTT	CASSLVVWENMAFF
17	TRBV20-1	.	TRBJ1-2	many	TGCAGTGCTCTAGTCTTCTGGTTGGGTGGGGTCAGCTATGGCTACACCTTC	CSALVFWLGGVSYGYTF